This is a list of T cell receptor beta chains from one sample in a study of T cells in Graves' hyperthyroidism and ophthalmopathy. From the multiplex PCR reads, TCRdb called clonotypes with MiXCR, one entry per CDR3 protein. The data hold 600,000 to 650,000 distinct CDR3 sequences, with about 16% observed a single time. The sample consisted of blood. All receptors derive from a woman younger than 45 with Graves' hyperthyroidism. Each CDR3 is given with its conserved first and last residue. The order of the fields is CDR3 protein, J gene, clone size, V gene. Clone size, where shown, is once, few, many, or a class for clones that have expanded.

CDR3: CASSLAGVRNEQYF; J: TRBJ2-7; size: many; V: TRBV11-2
CDR3: CASSRGTGRDGYTF; J: TRBJ1-2; size: many; V: TRBV2
CDR3: CASSQGRRRPDNEQFF; J: TRBJ2-1; size: NA; V: TRBV28
CDR3: CSVELGVYGYTF; J: TRBJ1-2; size: NA; V: TRBV29-1
CDR3: CASSFREKASTDTQYF; J: TRBJ2-3; size: many; V: TRBV7-9
CDR3: CASSPPRREEAFF; J: TRBJ1-1; size: NA; V: TRBV18
CDR3: CASRWQVNQPQHF; J: TRBJ1-5; size: many; V: TRBV6-2/TRBV6-3
CDR3: CASSSPDYTGNTEAFF; J: TRBJ1-1; size: many; V: TRBV7-8
CDR3: CASSVGSSRANEKLFF; J: TRBJ1-4; size: NA; V: TRBV9
CDR3: CASKGGRFNEQFF; J: TRBJ2-1; size: many; V: TRBV12-3/TRBV12-4
CDR3: CSARARPTNYGYTF; J: TRBJ1-2; size: NA; V: TRBV20-1
CDR3: CSARFRGLAGVETQYF; J: TRBJ2-3; size: many; V: TRBV20-1
CDR3: CASSWTSSTDTQYF; J: TRBJ2-3; size: many; V: TRBV5-1
CDR3: CATSGNSGANVLTF; J: TRBJ2-6; size: NA; V: TRBV24-1
CDR3: CSVARDSNSGETQYF; J: TRBJ2-5; size: NA; V: TRBV29-1
CDR3: CASRDPSRREQFF; J: TRBJ2-1; size: few; V: TRBV9
CDR3: CSARTPAGDEQYF; J: TRBJ2-7; size: few; V: TRBV20-1
CDR3: CAFTRDRGYEQYF; J: TRBJ2-7; size: many; V: TRBV30
CDR3: CASSLFLPGNVLSPQHF; J: TRBJ1-5; size: NA; V: TRBV5-5
CDR3: CSARDAAAGDSNEQYF; J: TRBJ2-7; size: NA; V: TRBV20-1
CDR3: CATSDLEAGGIQYF; J: TRBJ2-4; size: few; V: TRBV24-1
CDR3: CASNLGLANYEQYF; J: TRBJ2-7; size: many; V: TRBV5-1
CDR3: CASSGREAGELFF; J: TRBJ2-2; size: many; V: TRBV27
CDR3: CASRHGGETQYF; J: TRBJ2-5; size: NA; V: TRBV6-1
CDR3: CSVIPLAPNTEAFF; J: TRBJ1-1; size: medium-sized; V: TRBV29-1
CDR3: CASSYRDGELFF; J: TRBJ2-2; size: many; V: TRBV27
CDR3: CASSLWGVNTQYF; J: TRBJ2-3; size: many; V: TRBV11-2
CDR3: CASSQGTGGLNEQFF; J: TRBJ2-1; size: many; V: TRBV3-1
CDR3: CATSSRGRGTGELFF; J: TRBJ2-2; size: few; V: TRBV6-1
CDR3: CSARDGLGTDTQYF; J: TRBJ2-3; size: many; V: TRBV20-1
CDR3: CASSTRKGTGELFF; J: TRBJ2-2; size: NA; V: TRBV13
CDR3: CASSPGYSYEQYF; J: TRBJ2-7; size: many; V: TRBV7-2
CDR3: CASSSSGAGVGETQYF; J: TRBJ2-5; size: few; V: TRBV7-2
CDR3: CASSPPGTAKNIQYF; J: TRBJ2-4; size: few; V: TRBV18
CDR3: CASSPGVAGGITGELFF; J: TRBJ2-2; size: few; V: TRBV12-3/TRBV12-4
CDR3: CASTRDYGYTF; J: TRBJ1-2; size: many; V: TRBV28
CDR3: CASSEAQNWGSYEQYF; J: TRBJ2-7; size: many; V: TRBV2